The next 20 T cell receptor beta chains were all read from a single sample in a study of cytomegalovirus exposure and HLA in healthy donors. Only in-frame clones appear in the TCRdb table, and some are missing; sequencing was by immunoSEQ multiplex PCR. Of 200,000 to 250,000 clones in the sample, approximately 82% were seen once. Material: PBMCs. The receptors shown here come from a woman aged 18-29 years in good health and CMV-seronegative.

Comments on this clone: The sample holds other DNA sequences that translate to the same CDR3. The gene calls are TRBV9 and TRBJ2-3; D unresolved. This CDR3 has 15 residues. V lost 0 bases and J 0 bases, leaving 8 bases between the germline ends. Per germline, CDR1 SGDLS and CDR2 YYNGEE. CDR3 residues: CASSVVGGSTDTQYF. Here the CDR3 DNA reads TGTGCCAGCAGCGTAGTTGGCGGTAGCACAGATACGCAGTATTTT.

As DNA, the CDR3 is TGTGCCAGCAGCTTAGGCTCGAACACCGGGGAGCTGTTTTTT. Protein sequence: CASSLGSNTGELFF. The rearrangement links TRBV7-6 to TRBJ2-2; D ambiguous. Trimming pared 1 base from V and 0 bases from J, leaving 3 bases between. The germline V gene has CDR1 SGHVS and CDR2 FNYEAQ. The CDR3 runs 14 residues.

The V gene is TRBV7-3, the J gene TRBJ2-1, with 7 bases that match TRBD2. Trimming removed 5 bases from V and 5 bases from J; junction bases left unmatched: 3. The CDR3 loop spans 13 amino acids. Germline V gene lookup returns CDR1 SGHTA and CDR2 FQGTGA. As DNA, the CDR3 is TGTGCCAGCAGCCCCGGACTAGACAATGAGCAGTTCTTC. It yields the protein CASSPGLDNEQFF.

This clone came up once. The chain has TRBV9 and TRBJ1-4, with TRBD1 matching over 7 bases. The CDR3 loop spans 15 amino acids. V was pared by 0 bases and J by 5 bases, with 4 bases of the junction left unmatched. The V gene's germline CDR1 is SGDLS and CDR2 YYNGEE. The CDR3 bases are TGTGCCAGCAGCGTAGCTTGGGGACAGAATGAAAAACTGTTTTTT. Translated: CASSVAWGQNEKLFF.

The chain couples TRBV5-1 to TRBJ2-2, with a tentative D call TRBD2 (5 bases). The CDR3 extends over 15 amino acids. Germline V CDR1 and CDR2: SGHRS, YFSETQ. The V end was cut by 0 bases, the J end by 1 base, with 7 bases between. The DNA of the CDR3 is TGCGCCAGCAGCTTGGAAAGCGGGAACACCGGGGAGCTGTTTTTT. This encodes CASSLESGNTGELFF.

This clone was observed a handful of times. V is TRBV18 and J is TRBJ1-5, with a tentative D call TRBD1 (5 bases). The CDR3 has 14 residues. Between the trimmed V and J ends, which lost 3 bases and 2 bases, there was a span of 8 bases. Germline assignment: CDR1 KGHSH and CDR2 LQKENI. The CDR3 protein is CASSPGVRNQPQHF. The DNA of the CDR3 is TGTGCCAGCTCACCGGGGGTCCGCAATCAGCCCCAGCATTTT. Full variable domain (rest looked up from reference TRBV18 and TRBJ1-5): NAGVMQNPRHLVRRRGQEARLRCSPMKGHSHVYWYRQLPEEGLKFMVYLQKENIIDESGMPKERFSAEFPKEGPSILRIQQVVRGDSAAYFCASSPGVRNQPQHFGDGTRLSIL.

The rearrangement joins TRBV30 to TRBJ1-1; D call uncertain. Germline lookup yields CDR1 GTSNPN and CDR2 SVGIG (reference sequence). The CDR3 runs to 14 residues. With 4 bases removed from V and 0 bases from J, the gap between germline ends came to 12 bases. The CDR3, as DNA: TGTGCCTGGACATTGGCAGCGATGAACACTGAAGCTTTCTTT. This gives the protein CAWTLAAMNTEAFF.

This chain uses TRBV29-1 with TRBJ1-5, with D possibly matching TRBD1 (5 bases). Germline values: CDR1 SQVTM, CDR2 ANQGSEA. The CDR3 consists of 15 residues. Trimming left V 7 bases short and J 2 bases short, with 18 bases between. The CDR3 DNA follows: TGCAGCGCCATACCTTCTGGGGGAGGCAATCAGCCCCAGCATTTT. Translation: CSAIPSGGGNQPQHF.

A single count supports this clone. The chain combines TRBV5-1 with TRBJ1-3; no definite D call. CDR3 length: 14 residues. In germline, CDR1 is SGHRS, CDR2 YFSETQ. The V gene lost 4 bases and the J gene lost 2 bases, with 10 bases spanning the gap. This CDR3 reads CASSLADAGNTIYF. In nucleotides, the CDR3 is TGCGCCAGCAGCCTGGCGGACGCTGGAAACACCATATATTTT. Full variable domain (missing parts from reference TRBV5-1 and TRBJ1-3): KAGVTQTPRYLIKTRGQQVTLSCSPISGHRSVSWYQQTPGQGLQFLFEYFSETQRNKGNFPGRFSGRQFSNSRSEMNVSTLELGDSALYLCASSLADAGNTIYFGEGSWLTVV.

The gene calls are TRBV5-1 and TRBJ2-5, with 9 bases matching TRBD2. The CDR3 is made up of 16 amino acids. The V segment lost 0 bases and the J segment 5 bases; nucleotides outside the gene matches: 8. Germline V gene data show CDR1 as SGHRS and CDR2 as YFSETQ. Here the CDR3 reads CASSLVGSGSYETQYF. The CDR3, as DNA: TGCGCCAGCAGCTTGGTGGGTAGCGGGAGTTATGAGACCCAGTACTTC.

The chain uses TRBV18 and TRBJ1-6; no clear D. The CDR3 sequence is 14 residues long. V lost 3 bases to trimming and J lost 7 bases, with 10 bases between them. CDR1 is KGHSH, CDR2 LQKENI, per germline. The CDR3 sequence is CASSPEMRNSPLHF. In DNA form, the CDR3 reads TGTGCCAGCTCACCCGAGATGCGAAATTCACCCCTCCACTTT.

The chain recombines TRBV5-6 with TRBJ1-5, with D maybe TRBD1 (6 bases). V lost 3 bases and J 0 bases, leaving 10 bases between the germline ends. The CDR3 is 15 amino acids. CDR1 SGHDT and CDR2 YYEEEE come from the germline V gene. The CDR3 region is CASSYGTNSNQPQHF. The CDR3 nucleotides are TGTGCCAGCAGCTACGGGACAAATAGCAATCAGCCCCAGCATTTT.

V is TRBV7-9 and J is TRBJ2-7; no clear D gene. This CDR3 is built from 11 residues. Germline V gene lookup returns CDR1 SEHNR and CDR2 FQNEAQ (reference sequence). V was pared by 6 bases and J by 4 bases, with 7 bases between. In DNA form, the CDR3 reads TGTGCCAGCAGTTCGGAGTACGAGCAGTACTTC. Translation gives CASSSEYEQYF.

The chain has TRBV5-1 and TRBJ1-2, with 10 positions matching TRBD1. The CDR3 contains 18 residues. Germline assignment: CDR1 SGHRS and CDR2 YFSETQ. Trimming took 2 bases from V and 2 from J; bases not matched to a gene: 12. CDR3 region: CASSLGRDRGVNNYGYTF. The CDR3, as DNA: TGCGCCAGCAGCTTAGGGCGGGACAGGGGTGTTAACAACTATGGCTACACCTTC.

This rearrangement joins TRBV10-3 to TRBJ1-2; D might be TRBD1 (5 bases). Trimming removed 4 bases at V and 1 base at J, with 13 bases between. In germline, CDR1 is ENHRY, CDR2 SYGVKD. CDR3 length: 15 residues. DNA of the CDR3: TGTGCCATCAGTGGGGGTTTGACAGTTAACTATGGCTACACCTTC. This encodes CAISGGLTVNYGYTF.

The rearrangement links TRBV19 to TRBJ2-3; TRBD1 aligns across 9 bases. There are 17 residues in the CDR3. Germline V gene data show CDR1 as LNHDA and CDR2 as SQIVND (reference sequence). V lost 6 bases, J lost 2 bases, and 12 bases stayed unmatched. The CDR3 DNA sequence: TGTGCCAGTAGCCCCGGGACAGGGCCCACCATCACAGATACGCAGTATTTT. Translated: CASSPGTGPTITDTQYF.

This rearrangement joins TRBV30 to TRBJ2-2; D possibly matches TRBD1 or TRBD2 (5 bases each). This CDR3 has 16 residues. V lost 0 bases and J lost 7, with 18 bases in between. CDR1 and CDR2 from the germline V gene are GTSNPN and SVGIG (reference sequence). DNA for the CDR3: TGTGCCTGGAGTGTCCGGGGCCCTCGGACGGGCGGGGAGCTGTTTTTT. It specifies CAWSVRGPRTGGELFF.

This chain uses TRBV25-1 with TRBJ2-6; 8 bases fit TRBD1. Trimming cost V 1 base and J 0 bases; bases outside gene matches: 5. This CDR3 region has 18 residues. The V gene's germline CDR1 is MGHDK and CDR2 SYGVNS. CDR3 sequence reads: CASSEWMQGASGANVLTF. Written as DNA, the CDR3 is TGTGCCAGCAGTGAATGGATGCAGGGGGCCTCTGGGGCCAACGTCCTGACTTTC.

This chain connects TRBV11-2 to TRBJ1-2; the match to TRBD1 covers 7 bases. The V gene's germline CDR1 is SGHAT and CDR2 FQNNGV. V lost 5 bases and J lost 4; bases outside the gene matches: 10. CDR3 length: 15 residues. The CDR3 bases are TGTGCCAGCAGCCCGAAGGGACAGCTTCCCTATGGCTACACCTTC. It translates to CASSPKGQLPYGYTF.

V and J are TRBV10-2 and TRBJ2-3; D might be TRBD2 (6 bases). The V gene lost 7 bases and the J gene lost 0 bases, with 14 bases spanning the gap. The CDR3 spans 15 residues. The V gene's germline CDR1 is WSHSY and CDR2 SAAADI. CDR3 DNA sequence: TGCGCCAGCATCGATAGCGGTACTAGCACAGATACGCAGTATTTT. Translating gives CASIDSGTSTDTQYF.